Listed here are 5 T cell receptor beta chains from one sample, sequenced in a study of blood T cell repertoires in COVID-19. The data were produced by immunoSEQ multiplex PCR, yet TCRdb's version contains in-frame clones alone and is incomplete. The sample holds about 140,000 clones, around nine tenths seen once. The sample was peripheral blood. Every receptor here comes from a man aged 60-69 years with active or convalescent COVID-19.

The V call is TRBV6-6, the J call TRBJ2-1; D is possibly TRBD2 (7 bases). The length of the CDR3 is 15 residues. Germline V gene lookup returns CDR1 MNHNY and CDR2 SVGAGI (reference sequence). V gave up 3 bases and J gave up 8 bases, with 17 bases separating them. The DNA for the CDR3 is TGTGCCAGCAGTTATACAGCGGGAAGGGGGGATGAGCAGTTCTTC. It translates to CASSYTAGRGDEQFF.

In the case of this clone: Germline is not matched at one junction end, which may reflect a read error. The chain carries TRBV2 and TRBJ2-1; 7 positions agree with TRBD2. The germline CDR1 and CDR2 sequences are SNHLY and FYNNEI. There are 13 residues in the CDR3. The CDR3 loop is CAGSNSGYNEQFF. The CDR3 nucleotides read TGTGCCGGCAGCAATAGCGGGTACAATGAGCAGTTCTTC.

The count of this clone is one. V is TRBV14 and J is TRBJ2-7; 11 bases match TRBD2. The CDR3 loop spans 17 amino acids. The V gene's germline CDR1 is SGHDN and CDR2 FVKESK. J lost 4 bases, V lost 1 base, and 9 bases had no gene match. CDR3 DNA: TGTGCCAGCAGCCAAGGCGCAACTAGCGGGAGAACGTACGAGCAGTACTTC. Translation gives CASSQGATSGRTYEQYF.

The genes are TRBV18 and TRBJ2-7, with D possibly TRBD1 on 6 matching bases. CDR1 is KGHSH, CDR2 LQKENI, per germline. This CDR3 has 13 residues. Trimming shortened V by 3 bases and J by 3 bases, and 9 bases separated the two germline ends. The CDR3 bases are TGTGCCAGCTCACCTGACAGGCTCTACGAGCAGTACTTC. As protein: CASSPDRLYEQYF.

The V call is TRBV5-1, the J call TRBJ2-7, with TRBD1 identical over 8 bases. V trimming: 0 bases; J trimming: 5 bases; junction bases outside the gene matches: 4. Per germline, CDR1 SGHRS and CDR2 YFSETQ. CDR3 size: 14 residues. CDR3 in DNA: TGCGCCAGCAGCTTGGAGGTCAGGGGGCACGAGCAGTACTTC. Protein sequence: CASSLEVRGHEQYF. Based on the CDR3 plus reference TRBV5-1 and TRBJ2-7, the full variable domain is KAGVTQTPRYLIKTRGQQVTLSCSPISGHRSVSWYQQTPGQGLQFLFEYFSETQRNKGNFPGRFSGRQFSNSRSEMNVSTLELGDSALYLCASSLEVRGHEQYFGPGTRLTVT.